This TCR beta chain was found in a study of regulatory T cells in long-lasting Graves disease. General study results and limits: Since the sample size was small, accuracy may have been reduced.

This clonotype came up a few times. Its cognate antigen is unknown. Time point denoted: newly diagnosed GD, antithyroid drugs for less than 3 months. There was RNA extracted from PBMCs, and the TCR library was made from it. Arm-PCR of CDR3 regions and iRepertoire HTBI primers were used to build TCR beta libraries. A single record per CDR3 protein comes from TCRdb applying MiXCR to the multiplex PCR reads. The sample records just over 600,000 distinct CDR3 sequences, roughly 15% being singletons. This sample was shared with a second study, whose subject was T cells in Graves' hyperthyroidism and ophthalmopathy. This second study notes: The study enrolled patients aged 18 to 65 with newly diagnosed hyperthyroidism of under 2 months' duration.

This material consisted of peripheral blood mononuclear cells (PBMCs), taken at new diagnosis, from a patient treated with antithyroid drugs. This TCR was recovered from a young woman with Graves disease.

CDR3: CASSLAAGDTQYF. As DNA, the CDR3 is TGCGCCAGCAGCTTGGCGGCGGGAGATACGCAGTATTTT. The chain joins TRBV5-1 to TRBJ2-3, with D perhaps matching TRBD2 (5 bases). The V end was cut by 0 bases, the J end by 5 bases, with 7 bases between. This CDR3 region has 13 residues. CDR1 and CDR2 (germline): SGHRS, YFSETQ.